A selection of T cell receptor beta chains follows, all from one sample in a study of blood T cell repertoires in COVID-19. Produced via immunoSEQ multiplex PCR; TCRdb's table is partial and in-frame only. The sample lists under 250,000 clones, 80% to 90% occurring once. Material: PBMCs or T cells enriched from blood (not recorded which). The source of these receptors is a woman in her 40s who had been exposed to COVID-19. Both conserved end residues are trimmed from each CDR3.

j_call v_call cdr3_aa
TRBJ1-2 TRBV9 ASSPRGGQGGGYT
TRBJ2-7 TRBV11-2 ASSLPLMRGGSPDEQY
TRBJ1-6 TRBV5-1 ASSLAWGRSNSPLH
TRBJ1-1 TRBV30 AWTPSLRNTEAF
TRBJ1-1 TRBV6-5 ASSRTDRSTEAF
TRBJ1-2 TRBV11-2 ASSLAGGPNYGYT
TRBJ1-5 TRBV19 ASSKDVNRINQPQH
TRBJ2-3 TRBV7-3 ASSEERGSTDTQY
TRBJ2-3 TRBV5-3 ARSPSASGGFTDTQY
TRBJ1-5 TRBV6-5 ASQGQENQPQH
TRBJ1-2 TRBV30 AWNSKGQGRRYGYT
TRBJ1-4 TRBV18 ASSPLGQGSEKLF
TRBJ1-4 TRBV2 ASRDRGVGEKLF
TRBJ2-3 TRBV6-2/TRBV6-3 ASSSPQAGGSTDTQY
TRBJ2-7 TRBV5-1 ASRGGWGSYEQY
TRBJ1-5 TRBV10-2 ASSEFINQPQH
TRBJ2-5 TRBV7-9 ASSLNRGLGEAQY
TRBJ2-1 TRBV27 ASSFRLAGVRNEQF
TRBJ1-2 TRBV7-2 ASSNPLGRAFYGYT
TRBJ2-7 TRBV13 ASTRRDFYEQY
TRBJ2-1 TRBV4-2 ASSQALAPVYNEQF
TRBJ1-5 TRBV28 ASSLWEVNQPQH
TRBJ1-1 TRBV29-1 SVGANTEAF
TRBJ2-3 TRBV12-3/TRBV12-4 ASRVREDTQY
TRBJ2-3 TRBV2 ASSGDSWVADTQY
TRBJ1-2 TRBV6-2/TRBV6-3 ASSRDSYYGYT
TRBJ2-1 TRBV7-9 ASSLRLPDEQF
TRBJ2-1 TRBV5-1 ASSLDLSNEQF
TRBJ2-5 TRBV7-8 ASSLVGRGRGGETQY
TRBJ2-1 TRBV7-2 ASKGQGVYYEQF
TRBJ2-1 TRBV3-1/TRBV3-2 ASSQDSRRDNEQF